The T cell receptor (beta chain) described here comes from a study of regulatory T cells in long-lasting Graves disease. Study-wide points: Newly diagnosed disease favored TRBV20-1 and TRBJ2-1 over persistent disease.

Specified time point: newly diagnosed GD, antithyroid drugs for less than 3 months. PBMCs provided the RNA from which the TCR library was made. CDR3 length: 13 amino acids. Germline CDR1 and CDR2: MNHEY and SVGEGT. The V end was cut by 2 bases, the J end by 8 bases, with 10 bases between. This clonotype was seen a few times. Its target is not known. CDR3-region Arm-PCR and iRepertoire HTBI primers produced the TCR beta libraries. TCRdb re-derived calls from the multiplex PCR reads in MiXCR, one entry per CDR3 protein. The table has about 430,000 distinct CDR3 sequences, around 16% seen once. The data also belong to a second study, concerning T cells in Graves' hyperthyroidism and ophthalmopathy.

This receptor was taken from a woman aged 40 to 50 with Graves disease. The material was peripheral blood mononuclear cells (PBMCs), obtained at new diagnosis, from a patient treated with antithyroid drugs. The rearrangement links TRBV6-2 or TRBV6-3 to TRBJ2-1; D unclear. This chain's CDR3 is CASSYATDDEQFF. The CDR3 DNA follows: TGTGCCAGCAGTTACGCGACGGATGATGAGCAGTTCTTC.